These 9 T cell receptor beta chains share one sample of origin, sequenced in a study of shared clonotypes between healthy human individuals. Assay used: immunoSEQ multiplex PCR; TCRdb lists only in-frame clones, some missing. The sample has approximately 1.4 million clones; 95% to 99% are singletons. The sequenced sample was naive CD4+ T cells sorted from blood. This sample's subset: CD45RA+ positively selected. These receptors all stem from a man aged 25 to 45 in good health.

The CDR3 loop is CASSLGRRGYTF. Written as DNA, the CDR3 is TGTGCCAGCAGCTTAGGACGGAGAGGCTACACCTTC. The gene calls are TRBV7-9 and TRBJ1-2; no definite D call. Per germline, CDR1 SEHNR and CDR2 FQNEAQ (reference sequence). Trimming left V 1 base short and J 8 bases short, with 8 bases between. The CDR3 runs 12 residues.

This rearrangement joins TRBV11-2 to TRBJ2-7; D may be TRBD1 (6 bases). Germline V CDR1 and CDR2: SGHAT, FQNNGV. V lost 3 bases, J lost 0 bases, and 9 bases lay in between. This CDR3 has 14 residues. In nucleotides, the CDR3 is TGTGCCAGCAGCTTTGTGGACAGCTCCTACGAGCAGTACTTC. Protein product: CASSFVDSSYEQYF. Looking up the rest from reference TRBV11-2 and TRBJ2-7 gives the full variable domain: EAGVAQSPRYKIIEKRQSVAFWCNPISGHATLYWYQQILGQGPKLLIQFQNNGVVDDSQLPKDRFSAERLKGVDSTLKIQPAKLEDSAVYLCASSFVDSSYEQYFGPGTRLTVT.

This chain joins TRBV19 and TRBJ2-1; a weak D match, TRBD2 (5 bases). The germline V and J ends were trimmed by 4 bases and 9 bases, with 10 bases remaining between them. Germline CDR1 is LNHDA and CDR2 is SQIVND (reference sequence). The CDR3 covers 12 residues. CDR3 sequence reads: CASSRSSGEQFF. CDR3 DNA sequence: TGTGCCAGTAGTAGGAGCAGCGGTGAGCAGTTCTTC.

This CDR3 is CASSSRTSGSDEQFF. The CDR3 DNA follows: TGTGCCAGCAGCTCCCGGACTAGCGGGAGCGATGAGCAGTTCTTC. The chain uses TRBV7-9 and TRBJ2-1, with TRBD2 matching 13 bases. The ends lost 4 bases at V and 8 bases at J; junction bases unmatched: 5. CDR1 and CDR2 from the germline V gene are SEHNR and FQNEAQ (reference sequence). The CDR3 loop spans 15 amino acids.

The DNA for the CDR3 is TGTGCCAGCACCCGGACAGGGCTTTATGGCGAGCAGTACTTC. Amino acids: CASTRTGLYGEQYF. The V call is TRBV11-1, the J call TRBJ2-7; 8 bases match TRBD1. The germline gives CDR1 SGHAT, CDR2 FQDESV (reference sequence). The length of the CDR3 is 14 residues. With V trimmed by 7 bases and J by 6 bases, 11 bases remained unmatched.

This chain connects TRBV9 to TRBJ2-2; D is unclear. The ends were cut back, 0 bases at V and 0 bases at J, with 6 bases in the middle. CDR1 and CDR2 (germline): SGDLS, YYNGEE. This CDR3 is built from 15 residues. CDR3 nucleotide sequence: TGTGCCAGCAGCGTAGCGATTACGAACACCGGGGAGCTGTTTTTT. The encoded protein is CASSVAITNTGELFF.

The V and J genes are TRBV27 and TRBJ2-7; maybe TRBD1 (5 bases). V was trimmed by 5 bases and J by 3 bases, leaving 17 bases between them. Looked up from germline, CDR1 is MNHEY and CDR2 is SMNVEV (reference sequence). The CDR3 is made up of 15 amino acids. The CDR3 sequence is CASSPRTPLLYEQYF. The CDR3 DNA follows: TGTGCCAGCAGTCCCCGGACACCGCTCCTCTACGAGCAGTACTTC.

This chain uses TRBV6-5 with TRBJ1-2; D is possibly TRBD1 (5 bases). The germline CDR1 and CDR2 sequences are MNHEY and SVGAGI. The V and J ends lost 6 bases and 4 bases respectively, with 12 bases between them. This CDR3 spans 13 amino acids. In nucleotides, the CDR3 is TGTGCCAGCAGCTCGGACAAGACCTATGGCTACACCTTC. This sequence encodes CASSSDKTYGYTF.

The chain uses TRBV5-5 and TRBJ2-1; 8 bases match TRBD1. Germline CDR1 and CDR2: SGHKS and YYEKEE (reference sequence). CDR3 length equals 17 residues. V lost 1 base to trimming and J lost 3 bases; unmatched junction nucleotides: 9. CDR3 sequence: CASSLLVDRANYNEQFF. For the CDR3, the DNA is TGTGCCAGCAGCTTGCTAGTGGACAGGGCAAACTACAATGAGCAGTTCTTC.